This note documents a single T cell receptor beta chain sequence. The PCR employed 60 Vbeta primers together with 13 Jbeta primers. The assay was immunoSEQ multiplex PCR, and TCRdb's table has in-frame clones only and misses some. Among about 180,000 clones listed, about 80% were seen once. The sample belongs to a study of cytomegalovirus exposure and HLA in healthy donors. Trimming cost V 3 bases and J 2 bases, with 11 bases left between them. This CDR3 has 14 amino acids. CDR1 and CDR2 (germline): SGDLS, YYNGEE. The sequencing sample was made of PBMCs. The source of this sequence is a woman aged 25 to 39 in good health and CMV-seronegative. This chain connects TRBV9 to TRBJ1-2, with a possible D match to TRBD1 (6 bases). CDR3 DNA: TGTGCCAGCAGCGCAGGGGCCGCAAACTATGGCTACACCTTC. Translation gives CASSAGAANYGYTF.